The clone carrying this TCR beta chain appeared many times. The target antigen is unknown. The length of the CDR3 is 14 residues. Trimming shortened V by 0 bases and J by 4 bases, and 9 bases separated the two germline ends. The V gene's germline CDR1 is LGHNA and CDR2 YSLEER. This sample was included in a study of beta chain features in type 1 diabetes. Study observations and caveats: Patients with Type 1 diabetes showed moderately but significantly shorter TCRB CDR3s in all four CD4+ subsets.

Since all of the isolated RNA was reverse transcribed, expressed TCRB transcripts were what got sequenced. Some clones are missing from TCRdb's copy, which holds only in-frame ones; the method was immunoSEQ multiplex PCR. Of hundreds of thousands of clones in the sample, around 9.7% were seen once. The material sequenced was central memory CD4+ T cells from blood. The chain links TRBV4-3 to TRBJ1-2; possible D gene TRBD1, 6 bases. The TCR sequence derives from a man aged 30 to 45 with type 1 diabetes. CDR3 in amino acids: CASSQDRQVYGYTF. CDR3 in DNA: TGCGCCAGCAGCCAAGATCGACAGGTCTATGGCTACACCTTC.